This TCR beta chain came from a study of T cell responses to AZD1222 COVID-19 vaccine. Clones were read by immunoSEQ multiplex PCR, and TCRdb kept only the in-frame ones, dropping some. Of 90,000 to 130,000 clones in the sample, around 81% were seen once. The V and J ends lost 3 bases and 1 base respectively, with 12 bases between them. The CDR3 is 15 residues long. Germline V gene lookup returns CDR1 KGHSH and CDR2 LQKENI. A word on this clone: Its antigen is not known.

General observations from the study: Increased Spike-specific TCR breadth and depth were observed after two AZD1222 doses.

The sample consisted of peripheral blood, taken on day 0 of AZD1222 vaccination. The chain joins TRBV18 to TRBJ1-2; D remains unclear. This receptor was obtained from an adult in good health. CDR3 DNA sequence: TGTGCCAGCTCACCTCGGCAGGCCGATAACTATGGCTACACCTTC. Translation: CASSPRQADNYGYTF. The entire variable domain, with the rest obtained from reference TRBV18 and TRBJ1-2, is as follows: NAGVMQNPRHLVRRRGQEARLRCSPMKGHSHVYWYRQLPEEGLKFMVYLQKENIIDESGMPKERFSAEFPKEGPSILRIQQVVRGDSAAYFCASSPRQADNYGYTFGSGTRLTVV.